These 13 T cell receptor beta chains were sequenced from one sample in a study of blood T cell repertoires in COVID-19 (dated by TCRdb to about 2020). The library was produced with the immunoSEQ multiplex PCR assay. TCRdb's version of the immuneACCESS table is confined to in-frame rearrangements and falls short of the full clone set. An unresolved V gene accounts for under half of the shortfall where checked; the remainder is of unknown origin. Recorded for this sample are about 300,000 clones; 70% to 90% of them occurred a single time. The ten largest clones represent around 5.9% of the sample. Specimen: PBMCs or T cells enriched from blood (not recorded which). The receptors stem from a woman under 40 who had recovered from COVID-19.

The sample holds one count of this clone. The chain employs TRBV11-3 and TRBJ2-3; 10 bases align to TRBD1. J gave up 2 bases and V 1 base, and 3 bases lay outside the gene matches. Germline V gene sequence: CDR1 SGHNT, CDR2 YENEEA. This CDR3 is built from 16 residues. In DNA form, the CDR3 reads TGTGCCAGCAGCTTAGCAGGGACAGGGGTCACAGATACGCAGTATTTT. Translated, it gives CASSLAGTGVTDTQYF.

The chain recombines TRBV5-1 with TRBJ2-1; 9 nucleotides line up with TRBD2. V was pared by 1 base and J by 7 bases, with 9 bases of the junction left unmatched. CDR3 length equals 16 residues. The germline CDR1 and CDR2 sequences are SGHRS and YFSETQ. CDR3 region: CASSLYSGLAQNEQFF. The CDR3 DNA reads TGCGCCAGCAGCTTGTATAGTGGACTAGCGCAAAATGAGCAGTTCTTC.

The rearrangement joins TRBV3-1 (or the pseudogene TRBV3-2) to TRBJ2-1; 13 nucleotides match TRBD2. The CDR3 covers 18 residues. Germline loops: CDR1 LGHDT, CDR2 YNNKEL (reference sequence). With V trimmed by 0 bases and J by 1 base, 3 bases remained unmatched. CDR3 amino acids: CASSQELAGGRSYNEQFF. For the CDR3, the DNA is TGTGCCAGCAGCCAAGAACTAGCGGGGGGGCGGTCCTACAATGAGCAGTTCTTC.

The rearrangement links TRBV6-5 to TRBJ1-2; weak D call: TRBD1 (5 bases). The CDR3 runs 14 residues. Germline loops: CDR1 MNHEY, CDR2 SVGAGI. Trimming removed 4 bases at V and 4 bases at J, with 13 bases between. The CDR3 loop reads CASSSGLGLYGYTF. In DNA form, the CDR3 reads TGTGCCAGCAGTTCGGGACTGGGACTCTATGGCTACACCTTC.

This chain connects TRBV6-2 or TRBV6-3 to TRBJ2-7; 9 positions match TRBD1. CDR1 MNHEY and CDR2 SVGEGT come from the germline V gene. Unmatched junction bases numbered 11, after V lost 5 bases and J lost 6 bases. This CDR3 contains 15 residues. Here the CDR3 reads CASSPDRGSFSEQYF. As DNA, the CDR3 is TGTGCCAGCAGTCCCGACAGGGGGTCTTTCAGCGAGCAGTACTTC.

As for this clone: Other DNA sequences in this specimen translate into the identical CDR3. The chain couples TRBV6-5 to TRBJ1-5; perhaps TRBD1 as D (6 bases). This CDR3 comprises 13 residues. Deletions cut 4 bases from V and 4 bases from J, with 8 bases between. CDR1 is MNHEY and CDR2 is SVGAGI in the germline V gene. The CDR3 protein is CASSSRGNQPQHF. The CDR3 coding sequence is TGTGCCAGCAGTTCCAGGGGAAATCAGCCCCAGCATTTT.

For the CDR3, the DNA is TGTGCCAGCTCGGGACAGTTCTATGGCTACACCTTC. Its translation is CASSGQFYGYTF. This chain joins TRBV25-1 and TRBJ1-2; 7 positions match TRBD1. The CDR3 runs 12 residues. The germline V gene has CDR1 MGHDK and CDR2 SYGVNS. Trimming at V came to 8 bases and at J to 4 bases, leaving 4 bases not matched to a gene.

The chain is built from TRBV18 and TRBJ1-5, with a weak D call TRBD1 (6 bases). CDR3 length equals 16 residues. Germline-derived CDR1 and CDR2 are KGHSH and LQKENI. Between the trimmed V and J ends, which lost 6 bases and 2 bases, there was a span of 17 bases. The CDR3 DNA is TGTGCCAGCTCCGGCGGGGGGGGCAGGGGCAATCAGCCCCAGCATTTT. It is translated as CASSGGGGRGNQPQHF.

The rearrangement links TRBV4-1 to TRBJ1-5; D not resolved. Trimming cost V 3 bases and J 6 bases, with 15 bases left between them. There are 15 residues in the CDR3. Germline V gene data show CDR1 as MGHRA and CDR2 as YSYEKL. This chain's CDR3 is CASSQLGLSGQPQHF. DNA for the CDR3: TGCGCCAGCAGCCAGCTAGGTCTTAGTGGTCAGCCCCAGCATTTT.

The CDR3 region is CAWSHPGGLDYGYTF. The CDR3 DNA is TGTGCCTGGAGTCACCCTGGAGGGCTGGACTATGGCTACACCTTC. The chain carries TRBV30 and TRBJ1-2, with D hard to call. The V gene lost 2 bases and the J gene lost 3 bases, with 16 bases spanning the gap. The germline CDR1 and CDR2 sequences are GTSNPN and SVGIG (reference sequence). The CDR3 loop spans 15 amino acids.

The genes are TRBV30 and TRBJ1-2, with D possibly being TRBD1 (6 bases). Trimming took off 1 base at V and 8 bases at J, with 17 bases between the two ends. The germline V gene encodes CDR1 GTSNPN and CDR2 SVGIG (reference sequence). The CDR3 is made up of 14 amino acids. The CDR3 nucleotides read TGTGCCTGGAGTGATAATCAGGGGCACGACGGCTACACCTTC. It codes for CAWSDNQGHDGYTF.

This chain joins TRBV7-9 and TRBJ1-2, with 9 bases lining up with TRBD1. CDR3 length: 18 amino acids. The junction had 16 bases not matched to a gene; V was cut back by 5 bases and J by 3 bases. Germline CDR1 SEHNR, CDR2 FQNEAQ (reference sequence). Here the CDR3 reads CASSTSGTGRILDYGYTF. The CDR3 coding sequence is TGTGCCAGCAGCACATCTGGGACAGGGAGAATCTTAGACTATGGCTACACCTTC.

The V and J genes are TRBV29-1 and TRBJ2-7; a possible D gene is TRBD1 (6 bases). The V end lost 1 base, the J end lost 2 bases, and 6 bases lay between the germline ends. CDR3 length: 12 amino acids. Germline values: CDR1 SQVTM, CDR2 ANQGSEA. CDR3 residues: CSVEAGAYEQYF. As DNA, the CDR3 is TGCAGCGTTGAAGCAGGGGCCTACGAGCAGTACTTC.